The T cell receptor (beta chain) under discussion was sequenced for a study of T cells in Graves' hyperthyroidism and ophthalmopathy. RNA transcripts yielded amplified TCR beta CDR3 regions. A first-round RT-PCR of the TCR CDR3 used the HTBI primer set. TCRdb passed the multiplex PCR reads through MiXCR, listing each CDR3 protein once. The sample shows about 500,000 distinct CDR3 sequences, roughly 15% of them seen only once. Notes on the study in general: Most thyroid clonotypes expanded above 0.001 were also detected in blood.

This clonotype was seen at least ten times. What it binds is not known. Enrolled ophthalmopathy patients presented with a Clinical Activity Score of at least 3, a NOSPECS grade of at least 4, and disease duration under 3 months. Exclusion of a patient resulted from uncontrolled infection, other autoimmune disease, pregnancy or lactation. Orbital computed tomography and thyroid ultrasound, together with serum TRAb and thyroxine and clinical symptoms, were used for diagnoses. The TCR sequence derives from a woman younger than 35 with Graves' ophthalmopathy. The source material was blood.

The CDR3 region has the DNA TGCAGTGCTATGGCGGGCGGGGTCAGCTCCTACGAGCAGTACTTC. This encodes CSAMAGGVSSYEQYF. The rearrangement links TRBV20-1 to TRBJ2-7, with a tentative D call TRBD2 (6 bases). The CDR3 extends over 15 amino acids. V was clipped by 4 bases and J by 0 bases, with 16 bases between them. CDR1 and CDR2 (germline): DFQATT, SNEGSKA (reference sequence).